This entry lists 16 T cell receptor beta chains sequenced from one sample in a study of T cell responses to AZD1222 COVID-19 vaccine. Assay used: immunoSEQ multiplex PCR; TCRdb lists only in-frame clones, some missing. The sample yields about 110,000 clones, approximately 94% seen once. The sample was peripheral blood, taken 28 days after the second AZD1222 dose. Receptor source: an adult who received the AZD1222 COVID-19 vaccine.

The CDR3 coding sequence is TGTGCCAGCCAAAAGACCGGGACCTTCTATGGCTACACCTTC. Protein: CASQKTGTFYGYTF. The chain carries TRBV28 and TRBJ1-2, with TRBD1 as a possible D gene (5 bases). The germline V gene has CDR1 MDHEN and CDR2 SYDVKM. CDR3 size: 14 residues. V gave up 8 bases and J gave up 4 bases, with 17 bases separating them.

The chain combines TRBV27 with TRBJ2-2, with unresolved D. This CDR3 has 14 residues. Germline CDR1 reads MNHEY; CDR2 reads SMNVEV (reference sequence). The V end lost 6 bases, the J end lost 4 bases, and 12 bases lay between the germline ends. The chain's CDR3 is CASSPLDLTGELFF. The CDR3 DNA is TGTGCCAGCAGCCCTCTTGATCTCACCGGGGAGCTGTTTTTT.

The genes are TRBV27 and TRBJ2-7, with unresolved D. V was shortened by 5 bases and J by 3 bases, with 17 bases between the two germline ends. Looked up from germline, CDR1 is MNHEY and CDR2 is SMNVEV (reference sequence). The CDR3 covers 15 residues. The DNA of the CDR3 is TGTGCCAGCAGTAGAACGGTAATTGACGGCTACGAGCAGTACTTC. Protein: CASSRTVIDGYEQYF.

The CDR3 reads CSVGGDGYQPQHF. In DNA, the CDR3 is TGCAGCGTTGGGGGGGACGGCTATCAGCCCCAGCATTTT. The V and J genes are TRBV29-1 and TRBJ1-5; maybe TRBD1 (5 bases). Germline V gene data show CDR1 as SQVTM and CDR2 as ANQGSEA. V lost 4 bases to trimming and J lost 5 bases, with 12 bases between them. The CDR3 is 13 residues long.

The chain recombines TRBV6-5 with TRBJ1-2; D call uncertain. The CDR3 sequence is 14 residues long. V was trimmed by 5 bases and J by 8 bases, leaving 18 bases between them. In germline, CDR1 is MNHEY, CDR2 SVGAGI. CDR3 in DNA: TGTGCCAGCAGTACACACACTGTTCGGGTAGGCTACACCTTC. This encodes CASSTHTVRVGYTF.

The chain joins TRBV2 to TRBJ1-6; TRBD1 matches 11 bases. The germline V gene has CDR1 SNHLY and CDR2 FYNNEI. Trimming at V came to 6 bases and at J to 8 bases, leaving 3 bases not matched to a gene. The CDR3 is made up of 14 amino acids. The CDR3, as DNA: TGTGCCAGCAGCGGGACAGGGGGTTATTCACCCCTCCACTTT. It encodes CASSGTGGYSPLHF.

The CDR3 DNA follows: TGTGCCAGCAGTTATAGCAATCAGCCCCAGCATTTT. Translated, it gives CASSYSNQPQHF. The chain employs TRBV12-3 or TRBV12-4 and TRBJ1-5; no definite D call. Trimming pared 4 bases from V and 0 bases from J, leaving 1 base between. This CDR3 is built from 12 residues.

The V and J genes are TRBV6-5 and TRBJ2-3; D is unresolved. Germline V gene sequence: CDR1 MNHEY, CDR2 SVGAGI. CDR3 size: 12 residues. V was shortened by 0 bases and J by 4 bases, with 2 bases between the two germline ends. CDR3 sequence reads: CASSYSSDTQYF. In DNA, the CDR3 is TGTGCCAGCAGTTACTCCTCAGATACGCAGTATTTT.

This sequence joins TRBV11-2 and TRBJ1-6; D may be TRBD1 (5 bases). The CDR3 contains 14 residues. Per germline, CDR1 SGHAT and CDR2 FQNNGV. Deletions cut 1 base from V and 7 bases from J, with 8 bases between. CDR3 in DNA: TGTGCCAGCAGCTTAGTTGAGGGGAATTCACCCCTCCACTTT. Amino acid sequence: CASSLVEGNSPLHF. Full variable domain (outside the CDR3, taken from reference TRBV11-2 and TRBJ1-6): EAGVAQSPRYKIIEKRQSVAFWCNPISGHATLYWYQQILGQGPKLLIQFQNNGVVDDSQLPKDRFSAERLKGVDSTLKIQPAKLEDSAVYLCASSLVEGNSPLHFGNGTRLTVT.

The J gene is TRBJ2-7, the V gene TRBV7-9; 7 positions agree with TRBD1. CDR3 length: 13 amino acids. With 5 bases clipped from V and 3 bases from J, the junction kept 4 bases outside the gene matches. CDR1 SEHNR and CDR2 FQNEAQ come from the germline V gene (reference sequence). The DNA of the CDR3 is TGTGCCAGCAGCCCGGGACAGATCTACGAGCAGTACTTC. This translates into CASSPGQIYEQYF. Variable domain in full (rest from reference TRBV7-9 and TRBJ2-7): DTGVSQNPRHKITKRGQNVTFRCDPISEHNRLYWYRQTLGQGPEFLTYFQNEAQLEKSRLLSDRFSAERPKGSFSTLEIQRTEQGDSAMYLCASSPGQIYEQYFGPGTRLTVT.

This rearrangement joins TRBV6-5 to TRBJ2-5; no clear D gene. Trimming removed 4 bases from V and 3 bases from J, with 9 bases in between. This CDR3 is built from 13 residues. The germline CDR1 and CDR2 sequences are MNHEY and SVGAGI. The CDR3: CASSFRPEETQYF. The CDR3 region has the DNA TGTGCCAGCAGTTTCCGTCCAGAAGAGACCCAGTACTTC.

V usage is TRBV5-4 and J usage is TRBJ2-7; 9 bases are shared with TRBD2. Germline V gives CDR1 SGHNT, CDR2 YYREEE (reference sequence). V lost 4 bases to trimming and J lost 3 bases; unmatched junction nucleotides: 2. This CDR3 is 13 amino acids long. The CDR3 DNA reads TGTGCCAGCAGCCGTAGCGGGAGCTACGAGCAGTACTTC. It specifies CASSRSGSYEQYF.

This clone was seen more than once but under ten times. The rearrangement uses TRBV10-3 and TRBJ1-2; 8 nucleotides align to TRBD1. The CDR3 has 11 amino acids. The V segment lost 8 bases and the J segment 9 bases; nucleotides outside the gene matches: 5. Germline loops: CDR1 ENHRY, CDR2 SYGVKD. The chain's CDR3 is CAIYGQGRYTF. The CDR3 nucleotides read TGTGCCATCTATGGACAGGGTCGCTACACCTTC.

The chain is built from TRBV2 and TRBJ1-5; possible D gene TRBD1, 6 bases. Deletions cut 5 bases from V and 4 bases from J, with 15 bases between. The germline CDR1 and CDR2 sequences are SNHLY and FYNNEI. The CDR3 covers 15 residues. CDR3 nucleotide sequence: TGTGCCAGCAGTTCTGACAGGTTAGGTAATCAGCCCCAGCATTTT. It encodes CASSSDRLGNQPQHF.

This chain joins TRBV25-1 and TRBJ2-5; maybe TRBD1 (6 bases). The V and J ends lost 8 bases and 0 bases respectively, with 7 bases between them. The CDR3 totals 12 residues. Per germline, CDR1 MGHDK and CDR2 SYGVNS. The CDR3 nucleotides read TGTGCCAGCCACAGGGACCAAGAGACCCAGTACTTC. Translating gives CASHRDQETQYF. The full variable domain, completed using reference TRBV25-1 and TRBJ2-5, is EADIYQTPRYLVIGTGKKITLECSQTMGHDKMYWYQQDPGMELHLIHYSYGVNSTEKGDLSSESTVSRIRTEHFPLTLESARPSHTSQYLCASHRDQETQYFGPGTRLLVL.

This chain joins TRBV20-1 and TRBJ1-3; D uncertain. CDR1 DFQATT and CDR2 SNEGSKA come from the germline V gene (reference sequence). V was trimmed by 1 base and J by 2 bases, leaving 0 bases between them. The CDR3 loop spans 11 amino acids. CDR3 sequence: CSARAGNTIYF. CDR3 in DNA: TGCAGTGCTAGAGCTGGAAACACCATATATTTT.